This T cell receptor beta chain was identified in a study of cytomegalovirus exposure and HLA in healthy donors. In the study overall: Genetic ancestry analysis placed about 80% of the 410 or so donors that were genotyped in the Caucasian-associated cluster.

Germline assignment: CDR1 LNHNV and CDR2 YYDKDF (reference sequence). V gave up 4 bases and J gave up 7 bases, with 23 bases separating them. The length of the CDR3 is 16 residues. This PCR relied on a set of 60 Vbeta primers and 13 Jbeta primers. Sequenced by immunoSEQ multiplex PCR; TCRdb stores in-frame clones only, minus some. The sample carries over 85,000 clones, roughly four fifths recorded once. This rearrangement joins TRBV15 to TRBJ2-7; TRBD1 might be the D (6 bases). The sequencing sample was made of PBMCs. The sequence was obtained from a man under 40 in good health and CMV-seronegative. The CDR3 protein is CATSTSPLPGDPEQYF. The CDR3 DNA reads as TGTGCCACCAGCACTTCGCCCTTACCAGGGGACCCTGAGCAGTACTTC.